The rows below give T cell receptor beta chains drawn from one sample of a study of blood T cells in healthy people across ages. TCRdb re-called the 5' RACE reads with MiXCR, one entry per CDR3 protein. The sample lists about 680,000 distinct CDR3 sequences, about half occurring once. Input material: blood. All receptors come from a woman aged 55-70 years in good health. Both conserved end residues are part of each CDR3.

TRBV25-1	TRBJ2-1	CASSGYGMVGEQFF
TRBV6-2/TRBV6-3	TRBJ2-7	CASSHRDFYEQYF
TRBV11-2	TRBJ2-3	CASSRAGGRSTDTQYF
TRBV29-1	TRBJ2-7	CSVANRGSYYEQYF
TRBV7-2	TRBJ2-5	CASSLSGSSQETQYF
TRBV3-1	TRBJ1-2	CASSQDGLTGQEGYTF
TRBV20-1	TRBJ2-3	CSASASGRNTDTQYF
TRBV7-3	TRBJ1-2	CASSLNAGADGYTF
TRBV5-1	.	CASSVDQLMQTQYF
TRBV20-1	TRBJ2-7	CSASGLYGEQYF
TRBV20-1	TRBJ1-2	CSASLRGSWGYTF
TRBV7-3	TRBJ2-1	CASSLRVPNEQFF
TRBV27	TRBJ2-1	CASSDGRPDNEQFF
TRBV9	TRBJ2-3	CASSPRPGSSTDTQYF
TRBV7-3	TRBJ2-3	CASSSGGATDTQYF
TRBV27	TRBJ2-2	CASRGQTRTGELFF
TRBV6-2/TRBV6-3	TRBJ2-7	CASNDRWEGYEQYF
TRBV7-2	TRBJ1-5	CASSSTGGAGQPQHF